Below are 10 T cell receptor beta chains sequenced from a single sample in a study of vaccination effects on CD4 cells after COVID-19. The protocol was immunoSEQ multiplex PCR, while the TCRdb copy is restricted to in-frame clones and leaves out a portion. The sample holds 25,000 to 30,000 clones, approximately 60% seen once. What these receptors recognize is not known. Having been cultured for roughly 11 days, the cells underwent CD4+ T cell isolation. The sample here was CD4+ T cells from PBMCs cultured without peptide, taken before COVID-19 vaccination. The origin of the receptors is a human donor who received a COVID-19 vaccine.

The V and J genes are TRBV11-2 and TRBJ1-2; D remains unclear. Trimming stripped 3 bases from V and 6 bases from J, with 8 bases between. The CDR3 length is 12 residues. In germline, CDR1 is SGHAT, CDR2 FQNNGV. The CDR3 region is CASSFGRDGYTF. DNA for the CDR3: TGTGCCAGCAGCTTCGGTCGGGATGGCTACACCTTC.

V gene TRBV7-9 combines with J gene TRBJ2-1; TRBD2 matches 10 bases. Unmatched junction bases numbered 16, after V lost 5 bases and J lost 9 bases. The length of the CDR3 is 17 residues. The V gene's germline CDR1 is SEHNR and CDR2 FQNEAQ (reference sequence). The CDR3: CASSSQSSSGRHGEQFF. The CDR3 DNA reads TGTGCCAGCAGCAGCCAAAGTAGTAGCGGGAGGCATGGTGAGCAGTTCTTC.

The V call is TRBV6-1, the J call TRBJ1-2; D gene unclear. The V and J ends lost 1 base and 4 bases respectively, with 7 bases between them. CDR3 length: 13 residues. In germline, CDR1 is MNHNS, CDR2 SASEGT. The CDR3 coding sequence is TGTGCCAGCAGTGAAGGCAACTTCTATGGCTACACCTTC. Its protein product is CASSEGNFYGYTF.

This sequence joins TRBV7-9 and TRBJ1-2; perhaps TRBD1 as D (6 bases). CDR3 length: 14 residues. The V gene's germline CDR1 is SEHNR and CDR2 FQNEAQ (reference sequence). The germline V and J ends were trimmed by 5 bases and 8 bases, with 18 bases remaining between them. The CDR3 DNA follows: TGTGCCAGCAGCCTCTCAGGGGTTGGCAGGGGCTACACCTTC. Amino acid sequence: CASSLSGVGRGYTF. Using reference TRBV7-9 and TRBJ1-2 for the parts outside the CDR3, the full variable domain is DTGVSQNPRHKITKRGQNVTFRCDPISEHNRLYWYRQTLGQGPEFLTYFQNEAQLEKSRLLSDRFSAERPKGSFSTLEIQRTEQGDSAMYLCASSLSGVGRGYTFGSGTRLTVV.

This clone was counted a few times. V gene TRBV5-8 combines with J gene TRBJ1-2; TRBD1 is a possible D gene (6 bases). V lost 4 bases to trimming and J lost 4 bases, with 14 bases between them. The CDR3 spans 14 residues. CDR1 is SGHTS, CDR2 YDEGEE, per germline. The CDR3 loop is CASSLAGGPYGYTF. Here the CDR3 DNA reads TGTGCCAGCAGCCTGGCTGGGGGCCCCTATGGCTACACCTTC.

V gene TRBV28 combines with J gene TRBJ1-2; D gene uncertain. Germline-derived CDR1 and CDR2 are MDHEN and SYDVKM. Trimming pared 2 bases from V and 2 bases from J, leaving 6 bases between. This CDR3 has 13 amino acids. The CDR3 nucleotides are TGTGCCAGCAGTTTACGAAGAAACTATGGCTACACCTTC. This codes for CASSLRRNYGYTF.

V gene TRBV5-1 combines with J gene TRBJ1-1; 10 bases match TRBD1. The V and J ends lost 4 bases and 1 base, in that order; junction bases with no gene match: 4. The CDR3 is 15 residues long. Germline CDR1 and CDR2: SGHRS and YFSETQ. The CDR3 reads CASSHRDRGNTEAFF. Here the CDR3 DNA reads TGCGCCAGCAGCCACCGGGACAGGGGGAACACTGAAGCTTTCTTT.

The chain couples TRBV3-1 (or the pseudogene TRBV3-2) to TRBJ2-2; D possibly corresponds to TRBD1 (6 bases). V shed 2 bases and J shed 5 bases, with 9 bases lying between them. The germline CDR1 and CDR2 sequences are LGHDT and YNNKEL (reference sequence). The CDR3 is 14 residues long. The CDR3 coding sequence is TGTGCCAGCAGCCAAACCACAGGGACCGGGGAGCTGTTTTTT. This translates into CASSQTTGTGELFF.

The chain employs TRBV19 and TRBJ1-6, with D unclear. Looked up from germline, CDR1 is LNHDA and CDR2 is SQIVND (reference sequence). The CDR3 is 16 amino acids. The V and J ends lost 1 base and 8 bases respectively, with 15 bases between them. CDR3 in DNA: TGTGCCAGTAGTATAGCCCCAAACCCCCTCGATTCACCCCTCCACTTT. Its protein is CASSIAPNPLDSPLHF.

The chain links TRBV13 to TRBJ2-3, with 10 nucleotides matching TRBD1. Germline CDR1 PRHDT, CDR2 FYEKMQ (reference sequence). The CDR3 runs 16 residues. V was clipped by 5 bases and J by 4 bases; unmatched bases: 9. In DNA form, the CDR3 reads TGTGCCAGCAGCCCCCCGGGACAGGGGTTCCCAGATACGCAGTATTTT. This gives the protein CASSPPGQGFPDTQYF.